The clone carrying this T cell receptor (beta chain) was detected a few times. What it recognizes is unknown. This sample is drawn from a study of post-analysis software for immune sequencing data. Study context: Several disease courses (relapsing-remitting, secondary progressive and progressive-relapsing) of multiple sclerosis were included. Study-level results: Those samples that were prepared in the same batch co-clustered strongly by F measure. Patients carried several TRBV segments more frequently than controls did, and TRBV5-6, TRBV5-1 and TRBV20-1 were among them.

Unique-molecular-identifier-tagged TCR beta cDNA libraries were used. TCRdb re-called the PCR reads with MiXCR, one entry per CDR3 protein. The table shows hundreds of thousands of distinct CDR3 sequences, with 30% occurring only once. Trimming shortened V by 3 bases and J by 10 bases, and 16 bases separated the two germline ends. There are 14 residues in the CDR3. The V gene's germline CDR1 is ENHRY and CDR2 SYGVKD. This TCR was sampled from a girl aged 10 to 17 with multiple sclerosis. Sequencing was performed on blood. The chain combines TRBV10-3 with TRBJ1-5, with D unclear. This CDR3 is CAISDSLTAIPQHF. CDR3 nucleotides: TGTGCCATCAGTGACTCGCTGACTGCCATACCCCAGCATTTT.